This is a list of T cell receptor beta chains from one sample in a study of T cell responses to AZD1222 COVID-19 vaccine. The repertoire was sequenced with immunoSEQ multiplex PCR; TCRdb's copy has only in-frame clones and lacks some. The sample lists some 100,000 clones, around 90% occurring once. The specimen comprised peripheral blood, sampled on day 0 of AZD1222 vaccination. The receptors were gathered from an adult in good health. The CDR3 runs from the conserved cysteine through the conserved F or W. The order of the fields is CDR3 protein, CDR3 DNA, D gene, clone size, J gene, V gene. D genes are given only for firm matches. The size entry is marked missing in some rows and otherwise reads once, few, many or a size class.

cdr3_aa: CASIPLTVSGANVLTF
cdr3_nt: TGTGCCAGCATCCCACTGACAGTCTCTGGGGCCAACGTCCTGACTTTC
d_call: -
clone_size: few
j_call: TRBJ2-6
v_call: TRBV11-2

cdr3_aa: CASSVYRTTGELFF
cdr3_nt: TGTGCCAGCAGTGTTTACAGGACCACCGGGGAGCTGTTTTTT
d_call: -
clone_size: once
j_call: TRBJ2-2
v_call: TRBV2

cdr3_aa: CASSTWGEREAFF
cdr3_nt: TGTGCCAGCAGTACCTGGGGCGAGCGTGAAGCTTTCTTT
d_call: -
clone_size: -
j_call: TRBJ1-1
v_call: TRBV28

cdr3_aa: CASSRTPEDGILEAFF
cdr3_nt: TGCGCCAGCAGTCGCACACCAGAGGACGGAATTCTTGAAGCTTTCTTT
d_call: -
clone_size: -
j_call: TRBJ1-1
v_call: TRBV5-1

cdr3_aa: CASSLSPAGGSETQYF
cdr3_nt: TGTGCCAGCAGTTTATCTCCAGCGGGAGGGTCGGAGACCCAGTACTTC
d_call: TRBD2
clone_size: -
j_call: TRBJ2-5
v_call: TRBV28

cdr3_aa: CASSLGGPNSPLHF
cdr3_nt: TGTGCCAGCAGCTTGGGGGGTCCGAATTCACCCCTCCACTTT
d_call: -
clone_size: once
j_call: TRBJ1-6
v_call: TRBV11-3

cdr3_aa: CASSIDRPRVLTGELFF
cdr3_nt: TGTGCCAGTAGTATAGATCGTCCCAGGGTTTTGACCGGGGAGCTGTTTTTT
d_call: -
clone_size: -
j_call: TRBJ2-2
v_call: TRBV19

cdr3_aa: CATSALSRGNTEAFF
cdr3_nt: TGTGCCACCAGCGCTCTGTCCAGGGGGAACACTGAAGCTTTCTTT
d_call: -
clone_size: once
j_call: TRBJ1-1
v_call: TRBV15

cdr3_aa: CASSEEAGVSTEAFF
cdr3_nt: TGTGCCAGCAGTGAAGAGGCAGGGGTGAGCACTGAAGCTTTCTTT
d_call: -
clone_size: once
j_call: TRBJ1-1
v_call: TRBV2

cdr3_aa: CASSRVAGGKLSYNEQFF
cdr3_nt: TGTGCCAGCAGTCGGGTAGCGGGAGGCAAACTATCCTACAATGAGCAGTTCTTC
d_call: TRBD2
clone_size: -
j_call: TRBJ2-1
v_call: TRBV6-6

cdr3_aa: CASSQRATGELFF
cdr3_nt: TGTGCCAGCAGCCAGAGGGCAACCGGGGAGCTGTTTTTT
d_call: -
clone_size: -
j_call: TRBJ2-2
v_call: TRBV3-1/TRBV3-2

cdr3_aa: CASSLSASAHNEQFF
cdr3_nt: TGTGCCAGCAGTTTATCGGCTAGCGCCCACAATGAGCAGTTCTTC
d_call: -
clone_size: -
j_call: TRBJ2-1
v_call: TRBV27

cdr3_aa: CATSIAGMISTDTQYF
cdr3_nt: TGTGCCACCTCTATAGCGGGAATGATTAGCACAGATACGCAGTATTTT
d_call: TRBD2
clone_size: -
j_call: TRBJ2-3
v_call: TRBV7-9

cdr3_aa: CASSLDTTSSYNEQFF
cdr3_nt: TGTGCCAGCAGTTTAGATACCACTAGCTCCTACAATGAGCAGTTCTTC
d_call: -
clone_size: few
j_call: TRBJ2-1
v_call: TRBV27

cdr3_aa: CASTVNNYNEQFF
cdr3_nt: TGTGCCAGCACTGTAAACAACTACAATGAGCAGTTCTTC
d_call: -
clone_size: -
j_call: TRBJ2-1
v_call: TRBV2

cdr3_aa: CASSDSPGGGDEQFF
cdr3_nt: TGTGCCAGCAGTGACTCGCCCGGAGGGGGAGATGAGCAGTTCTTC
d_call: -
clone_size: -
j_call: TRBJ2-1
v_call: TRBV6-4

cdr3_aa: CSASMNKNTEAFF
cdr3_nt: TGCAGTGCTAGTATGAACAAAAACACTGAAGCTTTCTTT
d_call: -
clone_size: -
j_call: TRBJ1-1
v_call: TRBV20-1

cdr3_aa: CASGFGGSMNTEAFF
cdr3_nt: TGTGCTAGTGGTTTTGGGGGGAGCATGAACACTGAAGCTTTCTTT
d_call: -
clone_size: -
j_call: TRBJ1-1
v_call: TRBV12-5

cdr3_aa: CASSLEDTQYF
cdr3_nt: TGTGCCAGCAGCTTAGAGGATACGCAGTATTTT
d_call: -
clone_size: -
j_call: TRBJ2-3
v_call: TRBV7-2

cdr3_aa: CASSSTGHSLYEQYF
cdr3_nt: TGTGCCAGCAGTTCCACGGGACACAGCCTCTACGAGCAGTACTTC
d_call: -
clone_size: -
j_call: TRBJ2-7
v_call: TRBV28

cdr3_aa: CASSPPAGGGNNEQFF
cdr3_nt: TGTGCCAGCTCACCTCCAGCGGGAGGCGGGAACAATGAGCAGTTCTTC
d_call: TRBD2
clone_size: -
j_call: TRBJ2-1
v_call: TRBV18

cdr3_aa: CASSEYSSDSPLHF
cdr3_nt: TGTGCCAGCAGTGAATACTCCTCTGATTCACCCCTCCACTTT
d_call: -
clone_size: -
j_call: TRBJ1-6
v_call: TRBV2

cdr3_aa: CASSLVMTDTQYF
cdr3_nt: TGTGCCAGCAGTTTGGTGATGACAGATACGCAGTATTTT
d_call: -
clone_size: -
j_call: TRBJ2-3
v_call: TRBV27

cdr3_aa: CASSFPGTSPYEQYF
cdr3_nt: TGTGCCAGCAGCTTCCCCGGGACGTCCCCCTACGAGCAGTACTTC
d_call: -
clone_size: -
j_call: TRBJ2-7
v_call: TRBV13

cdr3_aa: CASSLDQLKYGYTF
cdr3_nt: TGTGCCAGCAGTTTAGACCAGCTCAAATATGGCTACACCTTC
d_call: -
clone_size: -
j_call: TRBJ1-2
v_call: TRBV28

cdr3_aa: CASSSGGPGLAVSSYNEQFF
cdr3_nt: TGTGCCAGTAGTTCCGGGGGGCCGGGACTAGCGGTAAGCTCCTACAATGAGCAGTTCTTC
d_call: TRBD2
clone_size: -
j_call: TRBJ2-1
v_call: TRBV19

cdr3_aa: CASTPPGGRYEQFF
cdr3_nt: TGTGCCAGCACCCCCCCTGGGGGGAGGTATGAGCAGTTCTTC
d_call: -
clone_size: -
j_call: TRBJ2-1
v_call: TRBV21-1

cdr3_aa: CASSMSSGSSYNEQFF
cdr3_nt: TGTGCCAGTAGTATGAGTAGCGGGAGCTCCTACAATGAGCAGTTCTTC
d_call: TRBD2
clone_size: -
j_call: TRBJ2-1
v_call: TRBV19

cdr3_aa: CASSPGQGETNEKLFF
cdr3_nt: TGTGCCAGCAGCCCGGGACAGGGGGAAACTAATGAAAAACTGTTTTTT
d_call: TRBD1
clone_size: -
j_call: TRBJ1-4
v_call: TRBV7-9

cdr3_aa: CASSNRPTDNTGELFF
cdr3_nt: TGTGCCAGCTCAAATCGGCCGACCGACAACACCGGGGAGCTGTTTTTT
d_call: -
clone_size: -
j_call: TRBJ2-2
v_call: TRBV18

cdr3_aa: CASSSLPDRTKEQYF
cdr3_nt: TGTGCCAGCAGTTCCCTTCCCGACAGAACTAAAGAGCAGTACTTC
d_call: -
clone_size: few
j_call: TRBJ2-7
v_call: TRBV27

cdr3_aa: CASSGGSGNTGELFF
cdr3_nt: TGTGCCAGCAGCGGTGGCAGCGGAAACACCGGGGAGCTGTTTTTT
d_call: -
clone_size: once
j_call: TRBJ2-2
v_call: TRBV5-4

cdr3_aa: CASSLSASSYNEQFF
cdr3_nt: TGTGCCAGCAGTTTATCGGCAAGCTCCTACAATGAGCAGTTCTTC
d_call: -
clone_size: -
j_call: TRBJ2-1
v_call: TRBV28

cdr3_aa: CASSTTGLETQYF
cdr3_nt: TGTGCCAGCAGCACAACAGGGTTAGAGACCCAGTACTTC
d_call: -
clone_size: -
j_call: TRBJ2-5
v_call: TRBV7-3

cdr3_aa: CASSLGGGLLAGELFF
cdr3_nt: TGTGCCAGCAGTTTAGGTGGGGGACTCCTCGCCGGGGAGCTGTTTTTT
d_call: -
clone_size: -
j_call: TRBJ2-2
v_call: TRBV28

cdr3_aa: CASSFQGYEQYF
cdr3_nt: TGTGCCAGCAGCTTCCAGGGTTACGAGCAGTACTTC
d_call: -
clone_size: -
j_call: TRBJ2-7
v_call: TRBV11-2

cdr3_aa: CASSRRGVEQYF
cdr3_nt: TGTGCCAGCAGTCGAAGGGGTGTCGAGCAGTACTTC
d_call: -
clone_size: -
j_call: TRBJ2-7
v_call: TRBV6-5